Each of the 9 T cell receptor beta chains below was sequenced from the same sample in a study of spatial heterogeneity in lung cancer. As to time point: sample taken at primary tumor resection. TCRdb itself ran the 5' RACE reads through MiXCR, one entry per CDR3 protein. The sample yields about 39,000 distinct CDR3 sequences, 3% to 3.5% seen once. Sequences were derived from normal lung tissue next to the tumor, sampled at surgery. The source is a male donor with early-stage non-small cell lung cancer.

This clonotype showed up many times. The V gene is TRBV7-2, the J gene TRBJ2-2, with D possibly called TRBD1 or TRBD2 (5 bases each). Germline values: CDR1 SGHTA, CDR2 FQGNSA. The CDR3 has 14 amino acids. Trimming removed 4 bases from V and 5 bases from J, with 11 bases in between. The CDR3 is CASSSSGQTGELFF. DNA for the CDR3: TGTGCCAGCAGCTCCTCGGGGCAAACCGGGGAGCTGTTTTTT.

V gene TRBV6-5 combines with J gene TRBJ1-5; a weak D match, TRBD1 (6 bases). The V gene lost 5 bases and the J gene lost 4 bases, with 12 bases spanning the gap. This CDR3 contains 14 residues. Germline CDR1 MNHEY, CDR2 SVGAGI. This chain's CDR3 is CASSPGHANQPQHF. Here the CDR3 DNA reads TGTGCCAGCAGTCCGGGACACGCTAATCAGCCCCAGCATTTT.

This clonotype appeared many times. The rearrangement uses TRBV25-1 and TRBJ2-5; 7 bases match TRBD1. Germline CDR1 MGHDK, CDR2 SYGVNS. J was trimmed by 4 bases and V by 6 bases; bases with no gene match: 11. This CDR3 is 15 amino acids long. As DNA, the CDR3 is TGTGCCAGCAGGGACGATTCGGGACAGATAGAGACCCAGTACTTC. As protein: CASRDDSGQIETQYF. The whole variable domain, filled in from reference TRBV25-1 and TRBJ2-5, reads EADIYQTPRYLVIGTGKKITLECSQTMGHDKMYWYQQDPGMELHLIHYSYGVNSTEKGDLSSESTVSRIRTEHFPLTLESARPSHTSQYLCASRDDSGQIETQYFGPGTRLLVL.

This clonotype was recorded many times. V and J are TRBV18 and TRBJ1-2; a weak D match, TRBD1 (6 bases). Trimming removed 0 bases at V and 8 bases at J, with 10 bases between. CDR1 and CDR2 (germline): KGHSH, LQKENI. CDR3 length equals 13 residues. In DNA form, the CDR3 reads TGTGCCAGCTCACCACCGGCACAGGGCGGCTACACCTTC. It translates to CASSPPAQGGYTF.

This clonotype was counted at least ten times. This sequence joins TRBV5-6 and TRBJ2-1; TRBD2 matches 9 bases. V trimming: 3 bases; J trimming: 9 bases; junction bases outside the gene matches: 37. CDR3 length: 24 residues. CDR1 SGHDT and CDR2 YYEEEE come from the germline V gene. In nucleotides, the CDR3 is TGTGCCAGCAGCTCCCTGTTCAGGGTTACCCCTTTTAGCGGGAGCCACAACTACAATGGTGAGCAGTTCTTC. Its protein is CASSSLFRVTPFSGSHNYNGEQFF.

This clonotype has ten or more counts. The chain combines TRBV7-8 with TRBJ1-4; 9 positions agree with TRBD1. The length of the CDR3 is 18 residues. The V segment lost 5 bases and the J segment 5 bases; nucleotides outside the gene matches: 15. The germline CDR1 and CDR2 sequences are SGHVS and FQNEAQ. CDR3 loop: CASSPGGQGKIGNEKLFF. CDR3 DNA sequence: TGTGCCAGCAGCCCCGGAGGACAGGGGAAAATCGGAAATGAAAAACTGTTTTTT.

There are many counts of this clonotype. The V call is TRBV11-2, the J call TRBJ2-6; 12 bases align to TRBD2. Germline CDR1 and CDR2: SGHAT and FQNNGV. Losses at the gene ends were 1 base for V and 0 bases for J; bases not matched to a gene: 4. The CDR3 extends over 19 amino acids. The CDR3 loop reads CASSLAGLAGFSGANVLTF. The CDR3 DNA reads as TGTGCCAGCAGCTTAGCTGGACTAGCGGGGTTCTCTGGGGCCAACGTCCTGACTTTC.

This clonotype was observed a handful of times. The chain employs TRBV14 and TRBJ2-5, with 8 bases identical to TRBD2. There are 17 residues in the CDR3. Trimming removed 4 bases from V and 3 bases from J; junction bases left unmatched: 13. Germline V CDR1 and CDR2: SGHDN, FVKESK. In DNA form, the CDR3 reads TGTGCCAGCAGCCCGCCTCATGGGCTAGCGGGTAAAGAGACCCAGTACTTC. Translation gives CASSPPHGLAGKETQYF.

This clonotype was counted ten times or more. The chain employs TRBV6-5 and TRBJ1-3; possibly TRBD1 for D (5 bases). This CDR3 contains 17 residues. Trimming took off 5 bases at V and 0 bases at J, with 17 bases between the two ends. Germline V gives CDR1 MNHEY, CDR2 SVGAGI. This chain's CDR3 is CASSRLSWGSSGNTIYF. The CDR3 coding sequence is TGTGCCAGCAGTCGACTATCCTGGGGGAGCTCTGGAAACACCATATATTTT.